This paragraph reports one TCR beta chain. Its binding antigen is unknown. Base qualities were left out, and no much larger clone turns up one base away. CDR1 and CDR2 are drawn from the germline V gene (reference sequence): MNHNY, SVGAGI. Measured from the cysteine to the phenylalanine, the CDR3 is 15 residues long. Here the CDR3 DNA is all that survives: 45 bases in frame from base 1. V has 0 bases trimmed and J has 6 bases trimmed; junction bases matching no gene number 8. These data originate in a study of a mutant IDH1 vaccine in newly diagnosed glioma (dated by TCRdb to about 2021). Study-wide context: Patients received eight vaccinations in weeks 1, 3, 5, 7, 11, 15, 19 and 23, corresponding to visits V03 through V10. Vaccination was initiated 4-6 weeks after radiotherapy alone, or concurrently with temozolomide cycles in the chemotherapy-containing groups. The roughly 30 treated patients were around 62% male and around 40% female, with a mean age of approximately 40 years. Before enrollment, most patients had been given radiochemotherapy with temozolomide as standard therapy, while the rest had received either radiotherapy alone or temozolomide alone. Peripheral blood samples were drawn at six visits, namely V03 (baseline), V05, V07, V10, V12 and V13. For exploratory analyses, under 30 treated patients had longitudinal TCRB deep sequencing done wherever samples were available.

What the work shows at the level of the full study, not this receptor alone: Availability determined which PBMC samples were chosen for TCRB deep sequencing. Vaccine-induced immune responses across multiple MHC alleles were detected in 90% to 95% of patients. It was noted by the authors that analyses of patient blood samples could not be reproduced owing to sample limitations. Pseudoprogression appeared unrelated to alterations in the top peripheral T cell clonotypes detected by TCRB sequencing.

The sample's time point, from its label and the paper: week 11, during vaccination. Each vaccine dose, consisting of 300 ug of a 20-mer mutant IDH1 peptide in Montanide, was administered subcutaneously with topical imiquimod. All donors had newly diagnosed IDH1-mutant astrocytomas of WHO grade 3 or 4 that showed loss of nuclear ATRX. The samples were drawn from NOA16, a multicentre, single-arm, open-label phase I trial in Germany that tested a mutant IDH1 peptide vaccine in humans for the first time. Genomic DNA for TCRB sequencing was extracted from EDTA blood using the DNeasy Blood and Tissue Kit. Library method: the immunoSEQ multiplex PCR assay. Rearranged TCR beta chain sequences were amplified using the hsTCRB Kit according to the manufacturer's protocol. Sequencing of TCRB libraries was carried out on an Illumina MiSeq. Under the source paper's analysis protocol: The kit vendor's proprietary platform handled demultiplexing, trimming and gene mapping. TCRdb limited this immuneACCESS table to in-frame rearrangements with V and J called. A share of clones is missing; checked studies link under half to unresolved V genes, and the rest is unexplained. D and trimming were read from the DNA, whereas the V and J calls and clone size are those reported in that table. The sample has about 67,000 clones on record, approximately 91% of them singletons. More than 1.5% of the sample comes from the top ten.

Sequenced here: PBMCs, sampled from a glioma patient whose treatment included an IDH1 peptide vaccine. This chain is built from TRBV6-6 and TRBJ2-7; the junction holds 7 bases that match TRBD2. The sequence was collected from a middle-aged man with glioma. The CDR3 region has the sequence CASSYSVGRELEQYF. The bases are TGTGCCAGCAGTTACTCGGTGGGGCGGGAGCTCGAGCAGTACTTC.